Here is one T cell receptor beta chain with its context. The junction shows a germline mismatch at one end, possibly a read error. This CDR3 region has 14 residues. These data come from a study of T cell repertoires in cytomegalovirus infection. In the study overall: Both CMV infection and a matching HLA type were indicated by public TCR beta signatures.

TCRdb processed the reads anew with MiXCR; each CDR3 protein has one entry. The sample holds under 850,000 distinct CDR3 sequences; 35% to 45% are singletons and the top ten take 2.5% to 3.5%. The J gene is TRBJ1-4, the V gene TRBV12-3 or TRBV12-4; TRBD1 might be the D (5 bases). This clonotype was sampled from a human donor in good health (CMV status not recorded). Some clones in this sample may be carry-over from other donors' samples. The sequenced sample was PBMCs. CDR3 region: CASSSPGGNENLFF. In nucleotides, the CDR3 is TGTGCCAGCAGTTCGCCCGGGGGGAATGAAAACCTGTTTTTT.